Listed below are T cell receptor beta chains from one sample, sequenced in a study of T-cell reconstitution after alpha-beta-depleted transplantation in children. Using its own MiXCR run on the PCR reads, TCRdb lists one record per CDR3 protein. The data hold almost 250,000 distinct CDR3 sequences, with about 25% observed a single time. The sample here was PBMCs, taken before TCRalphabeta/CD19-depleted stem cell transplant. The source of these receptors is a girl aged 2 to 9 with Fanconi anemia, due to receive a stem cell transplant. Each CDR3 is given with its conserved first and last residue. The D gene is left open where the match is weak. Clone size is stated in some rows and not others, as once, few, many or a class when expanded.

clone_size j_call v_call d_call cdr3_aa cdr3_nt
many TRBJ2-1 TRBV12-3/TRBV12-4 - CASSLYPDEQFF TGTGCCAGCAGTTTATATCCTGATGAGCAGTTCTTC
many TRBJ2-1 TRBV7-9 TRBD2 CASSFVDGRGNEQFF TGTGCCAGCAGCTTCGTAGACGGGAGGGGCAATGAGCAGTTCTTC
- TRBJ1-2 TRBV18 - CASSPLAQRPNYGYTF TGTGCCAGCTCACCACTTGCACAGAGACCTAACTATGGCTACACCTTC
many TRBJ1-5 TRBV18 - CASSLPGDRNQPQHF TGTGCCAGCTCTTTACCGGGGGACCGCAATCAGCCCCAGCATTTT
- TRBJ2-1 TRBV20-1 TRBD2 CSAYRTSSSYNEQFF TGCAGTGCTTACCGGACTAGCAGCTCCTACAATGAGCAGTTCTTC
many TRBJ1-1 TRBV6-6 - CSARDTNTEAFF TGTTCGGCCAGGGATACGAACACTGAAGCTTTCTTT
few TRBJ2-5 TRBV5-1 TRBD2 CASSALLAGSAETQYF TGCGCCAGCAGCGCCCTACTAGCGGGATCGGCGGAGACCCAGTACTTC
- TRBJ2-5 TRBV24-1 - CATNVSVTGTLLETQYF TGTGCCACGAACGTATCGGTTACTGGGACACTTCTAGAGACCCAGTACTTC
many TRBJ2-3 TRBV12-3/TRBV12-4 - CASSLYGVSADTQYF TGTGCCAGCAGTTTATACGGTGTATCCGCAGATACGCAGTATTTT
- TRBJ2-5 TRBV7-2 - CASSLASGLETQYF TGTGCCAGCAGCTTAGCGTCGGGGTTGGAGACCCAGTACTTC
many TRBJ2-3 TRBV9 - CASSVGRGAGRYF -
few TRBJ2-3 TRBV5-1 - CASSLDSKRADTQYF TGCGCCAGCAGCTTGGATAGTAAAAGGGCAGATACGCAGTATTTT
- TRBJ2-7 TRBV5-1 - CASSLTGLTEQYF TGCGCCAGCAGCTTGACAGGGTTAACCGAGCAGTACTTC
- TRBJ2-7 TRBV5-1 - CASTGTVTPYEQYF TGCGCCAGCACCGGAACCGTCACGCCCTACGAGCAGTACTTC
many TRBJ2-1 TRBV29-1 - CSVTQGRGYNEQFF TGCAGCGTCACCCAAGGGAGGGGGTACAATGAGCAGTTCTTC
many TRBJ2-2 TRBV12-3/TRBV12-4 - CASTGNTGELFF TGTGCCAGCACTGGGAACACCGGGGAGCTGTTTTTT
many TRBJ2-5 TRBV20-1 - CSARDMSGETQYF TGCAGTGCTAGAGATATGTCAGGGGAGACCCAGTACTTC
once TRBJ2-1 TRBV20-1 TRBD2 CSAGSGRAILPSYNEQFF TGCAGTGCTGGTAGCGGGAGGGCCATTCTTCCTTCCTACAATGAGCAGTTCTTC
many TRBJ2-3 TRBV7-2 - CASSTIPLRTQYF TGTGCCAGCAGCACGATTCCCCTCCGCACGCAGTATTTT
many TRBJ2-3 TRBV7-6 TRBD1 CASIQQGADTDTQYF TGTGCCAGCATCCAACAGGGGGCCGACACAGATACGCAGTATTTT
many TRBJ2-7 TRBV20-1 - CSPQGVYEQYF TGCAGTCCCCAAGGGGTATACGAGCAGTACTTC
many TRBJ2-6 TRBV10-3 - CAMKASGANVLTF TGTGCCATGAAAGCTTCTGGGGCCAACGTCCTGACTTTC
few TRBJ2-1 TRBV4-1 - CASSQEGRSYNEQFF TGCGCCAGCAGCCAAGAGGGGAGGTCCTACAATGAGCAGTTCTTC
many TRBJ2-7 TRBV4-2 TRBD1 CASSQEGTGLSSYEQYF TGTGCCAGCAGCCAAGAGGGGACAGGGCTCAGCTCCTACGAGCAGTACTTC
few TRBJ1-1 TRBV6-5 TRBD1 CASSYEGTGRMNTEAFF TGTGCCAGCAGTTACGAGGGGACAGGTCGTATGAACACTGAAGCTTTCTTT
- TRBJ2-5 TRBV7-1 TRBD1 CASSSRTGGESQETQYF TGTGCCAGCAGCTCGAGGACAGGGGGCGAGAGCCAAGAGACCCAGTACTTC
many TRBJ2-1 TRBV29-1 TRBD2 CSGGTSMGNEQFF TGCAGCGGAGGGACTAGCATGGGCAATGAGCAGTTCTTC
- TRBJ1-6 TRBV6-5 TRBD1 CASSYRTGWTPLHF TGTGCCAGCAGTTACCGGACAGGGTGGACACCCCTCCACTTT
few TRBJ1-1 TRBV12-3/TRBV12-4 TRBD1 CASSSRGHGDTEAFF TGTGCCAGCAGTTCAAGGGGGCACGGGGACACTGAAGCTTTCTTT
- TRBJ2-7 TRBV14 - CASSQDSSGYEQYF TGTGCCAGCAGCCAAGATTCGTCAGGGTACGAGCAGTACTTC
few TRBJ2-3 TRBV20-1 - CSARSAKRVITDTQYF TGCAGTGCTAGATCGGCTAAGCGGGTCATTACAGATACGCAGTATTTT
- TRBJ1-1 TRBV10-3 - CAIVGDTEAFF TGTGCCATCGTCGGGGACACTGAAGCTTTCTTT
many TRBJ2-1 TRBV12-3/TRBV12-4 - CASSSGTVTPYNEQFF TGTGCCAGCAGTTCGGGGACCGTTACACCCTACAATGAGCAGTTCTTC
- TRBJ2-1 TRBV5-1 - CASSLLLGYNEQFF TGCGCCAGCAGCTTGTTATTGGGGTACAATGAGCAGTTCTTC
many TRBJ2-3 TRBV29-1 - CSVAEGGSTDTQYF TGCAGCGTTGCGGAGGGGGGAAGCACAGATACGCAGTATTTT
- TRBJ2-7 TRBV6-6 - CASSYYSSGQYF TGTGCCAGCAGTTACTATAGCTCAGGGCAGTACTTC
many TRBJ2-3 TRBV24-1 - CATSDSGTDTQYF TGTGCCACCAGTGATTCCGGGACAGATACGCAGTATTTT
many TRBJ2-5 TRBV15 - CATSRDLVETQYF TGTGCCACCAGCAGAGATCTGGTTGAGACCCAGTACTTC
- TRBJ2-1 TRBV7-3 TRBD2 CASSLRAGGQLEQFF TGTGCCAGCAGCTTACGAGCGGGGGGGCAGTTGGAGCAGTTCTTC
- TRBJ1-2 TRBV27 - CASSLARHYGYTF TGTGCCAGCAGTTTAGCCAGGCACTATGGCTACACCTTC
- TRBJ2-3 TRBV29-1 TRBD1 CSVVTGGAVDTQYF TGCAGCGTTGTCACAGGGGGCGCGGTAGATACGCAGTATTTT
many TRBJ2-1 TRBV20-1 TRBD2 CSAARTSGMNEQFF TGCAGTGCCGCCCGGACTAGCGGGATGAATGAGCAGTTCTTC
many TRBJ2-1 TRBV20-1 - CSARDMGVVKPQGYNEQFF TGCAGTGCTAGAGATATGGGAGTAGTTAAACCCCAAGGCTACAATGAGCAGTTCTTC
- TRBJ2-1 TRBV12-3/TRBV12-4 TRBD2 CATVGLTNNEQFF TGTGCCACCGTGGGACTAACCAACAATGAGCAGTTCTTC
- TRBJ1-1 TRBV5-1 - CASSWIPELGEVEAFF TGCGCCAGCAGCTGGATCCCAGAACTTGGTGAGGTTGAAGCTTTCTTT
few TRBJ2-1 TRBV20-1 TRBD2 CSARRPGGPIYNEQFF TGCAGTGCTAGAAGACCGGGAGGGCCCATCTACAATGAGCAGTTCTTC